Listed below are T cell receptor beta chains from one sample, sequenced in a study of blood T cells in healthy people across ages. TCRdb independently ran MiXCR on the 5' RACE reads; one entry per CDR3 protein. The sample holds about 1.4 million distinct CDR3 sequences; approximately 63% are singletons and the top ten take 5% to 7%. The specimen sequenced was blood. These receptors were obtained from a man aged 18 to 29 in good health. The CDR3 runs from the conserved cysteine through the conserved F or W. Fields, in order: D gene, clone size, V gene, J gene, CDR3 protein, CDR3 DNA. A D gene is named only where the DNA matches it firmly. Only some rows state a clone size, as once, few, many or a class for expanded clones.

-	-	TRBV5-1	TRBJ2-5	CASSQETGSGETQYF	TGCGCCAGCAGCCAGGAAACAGGGAGCGGAGAGACCCAGTACTTC
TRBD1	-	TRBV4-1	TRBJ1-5	CASSLDRGEQPQHF	TGCGCCAGCAGCCTCGACAGGGGGGAACAGCCCCAGCATTTT
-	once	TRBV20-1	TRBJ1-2	CSASPLSNYGCTF	TGCAGTGCTAGTCCCCTCTCTAACTATGGCTGCACCTTC
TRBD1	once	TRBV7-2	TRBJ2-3	CASSDRDRGADTQYF	TGTGCCAGCAGCGACCGGGACAGGGGGGCAGATACGCAGTATTTT
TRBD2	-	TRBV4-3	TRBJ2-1	CASSQDSGGPPYNEQFF	TGCGCCAGCAGCCAGGATAGCGGGGGCCCCCCCTACAATGAGCAGTTCTTC
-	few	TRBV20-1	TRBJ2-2	CSARVQGTTGELFF	TGCAGTGCTAGGGTCCAGGGGACCACCGGGGAGCTGTTTTTT
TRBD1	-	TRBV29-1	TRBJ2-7	CSVAAGGLCEQYF	TGCAGCGTTGCGGCAGGGGGTTTGTGCGAGCAGTACTTC
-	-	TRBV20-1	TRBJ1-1	CSGTGTGGEAFF	TGCAGTGGGACTGGGACGGGGGGAGAAGCTTTCTTT
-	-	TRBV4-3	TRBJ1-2	CASSQYPGEINYGYTF	TGCGCCAGCAGCCAATATCCTGGGGAAATTAACTATGGCTACACCTTC
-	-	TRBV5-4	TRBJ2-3	CASSSKRSADTQYF	TGTGCCAGCAGCTCGAAACGAAGCGCAGATACGCAGTATTTT
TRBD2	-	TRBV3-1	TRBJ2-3	CASSRGLAGVGDTQYF	TGTGCCAGCAGCCGGGGACTAGCGGGAGTCGGAGATACGCAGTATTTT
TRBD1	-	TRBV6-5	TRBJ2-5	CASSRDRGLGTQYF	TGTGCCAGCAGTCGCGACAGGGGGCTAGGGACCCAGTACTTC
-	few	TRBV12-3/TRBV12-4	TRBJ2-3	CASSTPGFTQYF	TGTGCCAGCAGTACACCAGGATTCACGCAGTATTTT
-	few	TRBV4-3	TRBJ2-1	CASSQIGGYNEQFF	TGCGCCAGCAGCCAAATAGGTGGCTACAATGAGCAGTTCTTC
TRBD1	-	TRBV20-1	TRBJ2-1	CSAIRQGAVEQFF	TGCAGTGCTATACGTCAGGGGGCGGTTGAGCAGTTCTTC
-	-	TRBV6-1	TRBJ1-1	CASSESSRANSEAFF	TGTGCCAGCAGTGAAAGTTCTCGAGCGAACTCTGAAGCTTTCTTT
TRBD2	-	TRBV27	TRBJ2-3	CASRPGLAGVDTDTQYF	TGTGCCAGCAGACCGGGACTAGCGGGAGTGGACACAGATACGCAGTATTTT
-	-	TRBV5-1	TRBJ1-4	CASSLGQSTNEKLFF	TGCGCCAGCAGCCTCGGACAGTCAACTAATGAAAAACTGTTTTTT
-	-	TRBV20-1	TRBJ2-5	CSARTGSWETQYF	TGCAGTGCTAGAACAGGGTCCTGGGAGACCCAGTACTTC
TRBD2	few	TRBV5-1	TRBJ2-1	CASSFAGTSGSHSYNEQFF	TGCGCCAGCAGCTTCGCCGGGACTAGCGGATCCCATTCCTACAATGAGCAGTTCTTC
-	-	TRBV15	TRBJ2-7	CATSTDRYEQYF	TGTGCCACCAGTACGGACCGCTACGAGCAGTACTTC
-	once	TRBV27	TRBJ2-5	CASSGVEAGETQYF	TGTGCCAGCAGTGGGGTTGAGGCGGGAGAGACCCAGTACTTC
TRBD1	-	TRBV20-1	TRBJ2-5	CSAAGTGTYGQYF	TGCAGTGCCGCCGGGACAGGGACCTACGGGCAGTACTTC
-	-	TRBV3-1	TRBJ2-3	CASSQEDRITDTQYF	TGTGCCAGCAGCCAAGAAGACCGGATCACAGATACGCAGTATTTT
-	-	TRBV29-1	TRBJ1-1	CSVVRRTEAFF	TGCAGCGTTGTGAGGCGGACTGAAGCTTTCTTT
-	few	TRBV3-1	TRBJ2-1	CASSQDFGPEQFF	TGTGCCAGCAGCCAAGATTTCGGCCCCGAGCAGTTCTTC
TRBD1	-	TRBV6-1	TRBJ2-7	CASSDYPPGQTYEQYF	TGTGCCAGCAGTGATTACCCTCCGGGACAGACCTACGAGCAGTACTTC
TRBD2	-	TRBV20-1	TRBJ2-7	CSARSREGLVLEQYF	TGCAGTGCTAGATCCCGGGAGGGCTTGGTACTCGAGCAGTACTTC
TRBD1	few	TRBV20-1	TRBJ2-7	CSATGQGRYEQYF	TGCAGTGCTACCGGACAGGGCAGATACGAGCAGTACTTC
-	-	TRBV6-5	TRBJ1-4	CASSPNRAPSEKLFF	TGTGCCAGCAGTCCCAACCGGGCCCCGAGTGAAAAACTGTTTTTT
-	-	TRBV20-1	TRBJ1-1	CSAAEFVGAEAFF	TGCAGTGCGGCAGAGTTTGTTGGGGCTGAAGCTTTCTTT
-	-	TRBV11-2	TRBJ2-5	CASTYGTGFETQYF	TGTGCCAGCACCTACGGAACAGGGTTTGAGACCCAGTACTTC
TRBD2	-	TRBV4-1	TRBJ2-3	CASRPTSGGADTQYF	TGCGCCAGCAGACCGACTAGCGGGGGCGCAGATACGCAGTATTTT
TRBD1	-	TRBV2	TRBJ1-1	CASRPGTGGNAEAFF	TGTGCCAGCAGACCCGGGACAGGGGGCAACGCTGAAGCTTTCTTT
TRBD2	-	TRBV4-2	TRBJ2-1	CASSQVASGANEQFF	TGTGCCAGTAGCCAAGTGGCTAGCGGGGCCAATGAGCAGTTCTTC
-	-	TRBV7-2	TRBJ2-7	CASSLISEEQYF	TGTGCCAGCAGCTTAATCTCCGAGGAGCAGTACTTC
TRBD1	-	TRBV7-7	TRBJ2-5	CASSLEGATSRETQYF	TGTGCCAGCAGCTTAGAGGGGGCAACCTCCCGAGAGACCCAGTACTTC
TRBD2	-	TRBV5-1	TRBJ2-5	CASSHRLAGGNNEQYF	TGCGCCAGCAGCCATCGACTAGCGGGGGGAAACAATGAGCAGTACTTC
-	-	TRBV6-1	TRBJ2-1	CASSEEDSTYNEQFF	TGTGCCAGCAGTGAAGAGGACAGTACCTACAATGAGCAGTTCTTC
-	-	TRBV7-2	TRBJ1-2	CASSSRGTGGYTF	TGTGCCAGCAGCTCCCGGGGGACCGGGGGCTACACCTTC
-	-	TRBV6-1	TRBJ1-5	CASARALALNQPQHF	TGTGCCAGCGCCCGGGCCCTAGCCCTTAATCAGCCCCAGCATTTT
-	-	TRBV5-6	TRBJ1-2	CASSFYAGGRADYTF	TGTGCCAGCAGCTTTTATGCGGGGGGGCGTGCGGACTACACCTTC
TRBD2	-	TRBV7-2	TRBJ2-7	CASSLTSALYEQYF	TGTGCCAGCAGCTTGACTAGCGCCCTCTACGAGCAGTACTTC
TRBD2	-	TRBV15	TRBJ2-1	CATSRVGLAGDEQFF	TGTGCCACCAGCAGAGTAGGACTAGCGGGTGATGAGCAGTTCTTC